The sequence of this T cell receptor (beta chain) was determined in a study of blood T cells in healthy people across ages. Using a J-beta primer mix together with a sample-barcoded 5' primer, a second PCR was run for about 7 to 12 cycles. Sequencing recovered at least 2.5 million CDR3-containing paired-end reads from each sample. Each CDR3 protein is one row after TCRdb ran MiXCR on the 5' RACE reads. The sample yields over 500,000 distinct CDR3 sequences, 52% seen once. V trimming: 2 bases; J trimming: 9 bases; junction bases outside the gene matches: 5. This CDR3 has 14 amino acids. Germline CDR1 and CDR2: SEHNR and FQNEAQ (reference sequence). Study-wide points: Correlation between TCR beta diversity and naive T cell percentage was strong.

Comment on this clonotype: The antigen is not known.

Donors gave roughly 10 milliliters of peripheral blood apiece. Per sample, at least 5 micrograms of total RNA were extracted. The chain has TRBV7-9 and TRBJ2-1, with 9 nucleotides matching TRBD2. Sequenced sample: blood. The TCR sequence derives from an elderly woman in good health. CDR3 region: CASSLRLAGFEQFF. The CDR3 nucleotides are TGTGCCAGCAGCTTAAGGCTAGCGGGGTTTGAGCAGTTCTTC.